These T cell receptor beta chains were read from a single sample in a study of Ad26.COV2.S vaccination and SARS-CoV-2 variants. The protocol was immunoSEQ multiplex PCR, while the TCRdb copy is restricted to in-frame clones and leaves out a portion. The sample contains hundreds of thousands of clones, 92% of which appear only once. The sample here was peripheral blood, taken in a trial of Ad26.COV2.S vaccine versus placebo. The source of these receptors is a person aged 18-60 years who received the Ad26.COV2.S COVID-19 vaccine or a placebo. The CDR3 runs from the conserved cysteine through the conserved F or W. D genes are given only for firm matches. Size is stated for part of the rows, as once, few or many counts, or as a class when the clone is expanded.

TGTGCCAGCAGTGAAGGGGGACAGGGGGCAGAGACCCAGTACTTC	CASSEGGQGAETQYF	TRBD1	TRBV25-1	TRBJ2-5	15	.
TGCGCCAGCAGCCACTCAGGGGGCAGGGGTCATGAAAAACTGTTTTTT	CASSHSGGRGHEKLFF	TRBD1	TRBV4-1	TRBJ1-4	16	.
TGTGCCAGCAGCGCACAGTCTGGAAACACCATATATTTT	CASSAQSGNTIYF	.	TRBV3-1/TRBV3-2	TRBJ1-3	13	.
TGTGCCAGCAGCGTAGCCCCAGGGTACGAGCAGTACTTC	CASSVAPGYEQYF	.	TRBV9	TRBJ2-7	13	.
TGTGCCAGCAGCCCAAGACGGGAGCGTGGAGTTGAAGCTTTCTTT	CASSPRRERGVEAFF	.	TRBV7-2	TRBJ1-1	15	.
TGTGCCAGCAGCCCGGGGAGCACCAACACTGAAGCTTTCTTT	CASSPGSTNTEAFF	.	TRBV3-1/TRBV3-2	TRBJ1-1	14	.
TGCAGCGTTGTGACGGGGGTTCAGGCGGCAGATACGCAGTATTTT	CSVVTGVQAADTQYF	.	TRBV29-1	TRBJ2-3	15	.
TGTGCCAGCAGCTTGTTTGATAGCAATCTACAAGAGACCCAGTACTTC	CASSLFDSNLQETQYF	.	TRBV5-6	TRBJ2-5	16	once
TGTGCCAGCAGTGAATCTCGCAGGGGATCCAATCAGCCCCAGCATTTT	CASSESRRGSNQPQHF	.	TRBV2	TRBJ1-5	16	.
TGTGCCATCAGCCAGACCGGGACAGGCTCCACCTACGAGCAGTACTTC	CAISQTGTGSTYEQYF	TRBD1	TRBV10-3	TRBJ2-7	16	.
TGTGCCAGCAGCGACGACAGGGACGGGGACGAGCAGTACTTC	CASSDDRDGDEQYF	TRBD1	TRBV6-2/TRBV6-3	TRBJ2-7	14	.
TGTGCCAGCAGCTTACTTCAACGGTGGGGCACTGAAGCTTTCTTT	CASSLLQRWGTEAFF	.	TRBV7-8	TRBJ1-1	15	.
TGCGCCAGCAGCCAAGATGGGGGGGGTTTTGCCTACGAGCAGTACTTC	CASSQDGGGFAYEQYF	TRBD2	TRBV4-3	TRBJ2-7	16	.
TGCGCCAGCATTAGTTTAGAGGGAAACACCGGGGAGCTGTTTTTT	CASISLEGNTGELFF	.	TRBV5-1	TRBJ2-2	15	few
TGTGCCAGCAGTTCCCCTGCAAAACTGAACACTGAAGCTTTCTTT	CASSSPAKLNTEAFF	.	TRBV6-5	TRBJ1-1	15	few
TGTGCCTGGAGTGGACCACCGGGGGAAAAACTGTTTTTT	CAWSGPPGEKLFF	.	TRBV30	TRBJ1-4	13	.
TGTGCCACCAGCAGAACCGGGACAGTGAACACCGGGGAGCTGTTTTTT	CATSRTGTVNTGELFF	TRBD1	TRBV15	TRBJ2-2	16	.
TGCGCCAGCAGTCAATCGGGGAATTCACCCCTCCACTTT	CASSQSGNSPLHF	.	TRBV23-1	TRBJ1-6	13	.
TGTGCCAGCAGCCTAACAGGGGGCGAAAACATTCAGTACTTC	CASSLTGGENIQYF	TRBD1	TRBV13	TRBJ2-4	14	.
TGCAGCGCCATTTTAGGACAGCTCACCTATGGCTACACCTTC	CSAILGQLTYGYTF	.	TRBV29-1	TRBJ1-2	14	.
TGTGCCAGCAGTCTGAGAGGACGGAGGAGCACAGATACGCAGTATTTT	CASSLRGRRSTDTQYF	.	TRBV28	TRBJ2-3	16	.
TGTGCCACCAGCAGAGATCGTTCTGGGACGGACTATGGCTACACCTTC	CATSRDRSGTDYGYTF	.	TRBV15	TRBJ1-2	16	.
TGTGCCAGCAGCTTAGTTGGCCCTTTAGCCAAAAACATTCAGTACTTC	CASSLVGPLAKNIQYF	.	TRBV11-2	TRBJ2-4	16	.
TGTGCCAGCAGTATTGGGACAGGGGCCGAGCAGTACTTC	CASSIGTGAEQYF	TRBD1	TRBV28	TRBJ2-7	13	once
TGTGCCAGTTGCGAGACAGGGGGTCCGGGGGTATACAATGAGCAGTTCTTC	CASCETGGPGVYNEQFF	TRBD1	TRBV19	TRBJ2-1	17	.
TGTGCCAGCTCACCAGACAGGGGCTTAAATCAGCCCCAGCATTTT	CASSPDRGLNQPQHF	TRBD1	TRBV18	TRBJ1-5	15	.
TGTGCCAGCAGCTTATATTACTCTGAAGCTTTCTTT	CASSLYYSEAFF	.	TRBV7-9	TRBJ1-1	12	once
TGTGCCAGCAGCTTAACCAGCGGGGGGCCCTCGCGCGAGCAGTACTTC	CASSLTSGGPSREQYF	TRBD2	TRBV7-9	TRBJ2-7	16	few
TGTGCCAGCAGTTTCCGGGAAGCCACCGGGGAGCTGTTTTTT	CASSFREATGELFF	.	TRBV27	TRBJ2-2	14	.
TGTGCCAGCAGTGAATGGGGTCCGGGTGAGCAGTTCTTC	CASSEWGPGEQFF	.	TRBV6-1	TRBJ2-1	13	.
TGTGCCAGCAGTTTCGAGGCGAGACAGGGCGGCTCTGGGGCCAACGTCCTGACTTTC	CASSFEARQGGSGANVLTF	TRBD1	TRBV27	TRBJ2-6	19	.
TGTGCCAGCAGCTTATCATCAACAGAGACCCAGTACTTC	CASSLSSTETQYF	.	TRBV7-8	TRBJ2-5	13	.
TGTGCCAGCAGTTACGCCCCCGGGGAGGGCCGGCAGCAGTACTTC	CASSYAPGEGRQQYF	TRBD2	TRBV6-5	TRBJ2-7	15	.
TGTGCCAGCAGCCGAGGACAGGGGTGGGCAGATACGCAGTATTTT	CASSRGQGWADTQYF	TRBD1	TRBV7-7	TRBJ2-3	15	.
TGTGCCAGCAGCCGCTCGACAGATAGGACTGAAGCTTTCTTT	CASSRSTDRTEAFF	.	TRBV3-1/TRBV3-2	TRBJ1-1	14	.
TGTGCCAGCAGTTCCGGACGGCGTGAAGCTTTCTTT	CASSSGRREAFF	.	TRBV12-3/TRBV12-4	TRBJ1-1	12	few
TGCAGCGTTGAGTACAGGGGGGCTCAAGAGACCCAGTACTTC	CSVEYRGAQETQYF	TRBD1	TRBV29-1	TRBJ2-5	14	.
TGTGCCAGCAGCTCGACTGGCCCAGCGGGGTACCAAGAGACCCAGTACTTC	CASSSTGPAGYQETQYF	TRBD2	TRBV7-2	TRBJ2-5	17	.
TGTGCCAGCACTATGACTAGCGGGGGGCGCTACGAGCAGTACTTC	CASTMTSGGRYEQYF	TRBD2	TRBV6-5	TRBJ2-7	15	.
TGTGCCAGCAGGGTACAGGGGTGGACTGAAGCTTTCTTT	CASRVQGWTEAFF	TRBD1	TRBV2	TRBJ1-1	13	.
TGTGCCAGCAGTCCCCTGTTTGAGGGGAATTCACCCCTCCACTTT	CASSPLFEGNSPLHF	.	TRBV6-5	TRBJ1-6	15	.